This is a list of T cell receptor beta chains from one sample in a study of T-cell memory formation after mild COVID-19. TCRdb itself ran the 5' RACE reads through MiXCR, one entry per CDR3 protein. The sample consists of 110,000 to 150,000 distinct CDR3 sequences, about 14% of them appearing once. Sequencing was carried out using PBMCs or a T cell subset sorted from them (not recorded which). The source of these receptors is an adult woman who had mild COVID-19 (a few samples of this study predate the infection). Cell type and time point are not known. Each CDR3 is given with its conserved first and last residue. The order of the fields is clone size, D gene, V gene, J gene, CDR3 protein, CDR3 DNA. A D gene is named only where the DNA matches it firmly. Expanded clones get a size class; other rows say once, few or many, or leave the size out.

abundance: few
d_gene: -
v_gene: TRBV5-1
j_gene: TRBJ1-1
CDR3aa: CASSLVGPTEAFF
CDR3nt: TGCGCCAGCAGCTTGGTTGGACCAACTGAAGCTTTCTTT

abundance: few
d_gene: -
v_gene: TRBV13
j_gene: TRBJ2-1
CDR3aa: CASSSREIETSSYNEQFF
CDR3nt: TGTGCCAGCAGCTCCAGGGAGATCGAGACTAGCTCCTACAATGAGCAGTTCTTC

abundance: -
d_gene: -
v_gene: TRBV12-3/TRBV12-4
j_gene: TRBJ1-1
CDR3aa: CASSKSQKLNTEAFF
CDR3nt: TGTGCCAGCAGTAAAAGCCAGAAATTGAACACTGAAGCTTTCTTT

abundance: few
d_gene: TRBD2
v_gene: TRBV20-1
j_gene: TRBJ2-7
CDR3aa: CSARGREDSYEQYF
CDR3nt: TGCAGTGCTAGGGGACGGGAGGACTCCTACGAGCAGTACTTC

abundance: -
d_gene: -
v_gene: TRBV19
j_gene: TRBJ1-1
CDR3aa: CASSRDITEAFF
CDR3nt: TGTGCCAGTAGTAGGGACATCACTGAAGCTTTCTTT

abundance: -
d_gene: -
v_gene: TRBV18
j_gene: TRBJ2-1
CDR3aa: CASSPLSSDVGNEQFF
CDR3nt: TGTGCCAGCTCACCTCTCTCTAGCGATGTGGGCAATGAGCAGTTCTTC

abundance: many
d_gene: TRBD2
v_gene: TRBV20-1
j_gene: TRBJ2-1
CDR3aa: CSTLAGDPYNEQFF
CDR3nt: TGCAGCACTCTAGCGGGAGATCCCTACAATGAGCAGTTCTTC

abundance: -
d_gene: -
v_gene: TRBV4-1
j_gene: TRBJ2-5
CDR3aa: CASSQVSLVEETQYF
CDR3nt: TGCGCCAGCAGCCAAGTCAGCCTAGTGGAAGAGACCCAGTACTTC

abundance: once
d_gene: -
v_gene: TRBV30
j_gene: TRBJ1-1
CDR3aa: CAWSTVLTEAFF
CDR3nt: TGTGCCTGGAGCACCGTCCTCACTGAAGCTTTCTTT

abundance: few
d_gene: -
v_gene: TRBV23-1
j_gene: TRBJ2-2
CDR3aa: CASSLIGASGNTGELFF
CDR3nt: TGCGCCAGCAGTCTCATCGGAGCGAGCGGGAACACCGGGGAGCTGTTTTTT

abundance: -
d_gene: -
v_gene: TRBV7-9
j_gene: TRBJ1-1
CDR3aa: CASSLVSARRLNTEAFF
CDR3nt: TGTGCCAGCAGCTTAGTTTCTGCCAGGAGGCTGAACACTGAAGCTTTCTTT

abundance: once
d_gene: TRBD1
v_gene: TRBV5-1
j_gene: TRBJ1-1
CDR3aa: CASSPHGQGNTEAFF
CDR3nt: TGCGCCAGCAGCCCCCATGGACAGGGAAACACTGAAGCTTTCTTT

abundance: few
d_gene: TRBD1
v_gene: TRBV15
j_gene: TRBJ2-3
CDR3aa: CATSRVLGQAYTDTQYF
CDR3nt: TGTGCCACCAGCAGAGTGTTGGGACAGGCCTACACAGATACGCAGTATTTT

abundance: -
d_gene: -
v_gene: TRBV30
j_gene: TRBJ2-1
CDR3aa: CAWSETPYNEQFF
CDR3nt: TGTGCCTGGAGTGAAACCCCCTACAATGAGCAGTTCTTC

abundance: once
d_gene: TRBD2
v_gene: TRBV19
j_gene: TRBJ2-7
CDR3aa: CASSITTSGSSYEQYF
CDR3nt: TGTGCCAGTAGCATAACGACTAGCGGGAGCTCCTACGAGCAGTACTTC

abundance: -
d_gene: -
v_gene: TRBV21-1
j_gene: TRBJ1-5
CDR3aa: CASSTPHSGTVYSNQPQHF
CDR3nt: TGTGCCAGCAGCACACCCCATTCCGGGACAGTCTATAGCAATCAGCCCCAGCATTTT

abundance: -
d_gene: TRBD2
v_gene: TRBV19
j_gene: TRBJ2-7
CDR3aa: CASKLSSGSTYEQYF
CDR3nt: TGTGCCAGTAAGCTGTCTAGCGGGAGTACCTACGAGCAGTACTTC

abundance: few
d_gene: TRBD2
v_gene: TRBV7-9
j_gene: TRBJ2-2
CDR3aa: CASSLLAGVFIGELFF
CDR3nt: TGTGCCAGCAGCTTGCTAGCGGGAGTTTTCATCGGGGAGCTGTTTTTT

abundance: -
d_gene: -
v_gene: TRBV7-8
j_gene: TRBJ2-3
CDR3aa: CASSPQGRFIDTQYF
CDR3nt: TGTGCCAGCAGCCCCCAAGGGAGGTTTATAGATACGCAGTATTTT

abundance: -
d_gene: -
v_gene: TRBV20-1
j_gene: TRBJ2-4
CDR3aa: CSANPGLAKNIQYF
CDR3nt: TGCAGTGCCAACCCTGGGCTAGCCAAAAACATTCAGTACTTC

abundance: -
d_gene: TRBD2
v_gene: TRBV20-1
j_gene: TRBJ2-1
CDR3aa: CSARDRLLAGGMSYNEQFF
CDR3nt: TGCAGTGCTAGAGATCGGTTACTAGCGGGGGGGATGTCCTACAATGAGCAGTTCTTC

abundance: -
d_gene: -
v_gene: TRBV25-1
j_gene: TRBJ2-1
CDR3aa: CASSEFYNEQFF
CDR3nt: TGTGCCAGCAGTGAATTTTACAATGAGCAGTTCTTC

abundance: -
d_gene: -
v_gene: TRBV4-1
j_gene: TRBJ1-1
CDR3aa: CASSQEVGQNTEAFF
CDR3nt: TGCGCCAGCAGCCAAGAGGTTGGTCAGAACACTGAAGCTTTCTTT

abundance: few
d_gene: TRBD2
v_gene: TRBV20-1
j_gene: TRBJ2-1
CDR3aa: CSARDLGGRAHEQFF
CDR3nt: TGCAGTGCTAGAGATCTGGGCGGGAGGGCTCATGAGCAGTTCTTC

abundance: -
d_gene: -
v_gene: TRBV4-3
j_gene: TRBJ2-2
CDR3aa: CASSQEKQELFF
CDR3nt: TGCGCCAGCAGCCAAGAGAAGCAGGAGCTGTTTTTT

abundance: many
d_gene: -
v_gene: TRBV9
j_gene: TRBJ2-7
CDR3aa: CASSGGVRQPSYEQYF
CDR3nt: TGTGCCAGCAGCGGGGGGGTGCGACAGCCCTCCTACGAGCAGTACTTC

abundance: -
d_gene: -
v_gene: TRBV15
j_gene: TRBJ2-7
CDR3aa: CATSRSLPWETSSYEQYF
CDR3nt: TGTGCCACCAGCAGATCTTTACCTTGGGAAACGAGCTCCTACGAGCAGTACTTC

abundance: -
d_gene: -
v_gene: TRBV7-9
j_gene: TRBJ1-4
CDR3aa: CASSFSSGINEKLFF
CDR3nt: TGTGCCAGCAGCTTTTCCAGCGGAATTAATGAAAAACTGTTTTTT

abundance: -
d_gene: TRBD1
v_gene: TRBV9
j_gene: TRBJ2-5
CDR3aa: CASSATGGQETQYF
CDR3nt: TGTGCCAGCAGCGCGACAGGGGGCCAAGAGACCCAGTACTTC